Presented here are 27 T cell receptor beta chains from one specimen sequenced in a study of blood T cell repertoires in COVID-19. Sequenced by immunoSEQ multiplex PCR; TCRdb stores in-frame clones only, minus some. The data show 79,000 or so clones, 65% to 90% seen once. Input material: peripheral blood. Receptor source: a human donor in a cohort sampled during active COVID-19.

This sequence joins TRBV4-1 and TRBJ2-3; D remains unclear. Trimming shortened V by 0 bases and J by 2 bases, and 9 bases separated the two germline ends. CDR1 MGHRA and CDR2 YSYEKL come from the germline V gene. This CDR3 is 15 amino acids long. DNA for the CDR3: TGCGCCAGCAGCCAAGATATTATAGACACAGATACGCAGTATTTT. Amino acid sequence: CASSQDIIDTDTQYF.

This chain joins TRBV18 and TRBJ2-6; D not resolved. Germline V CDR1 and CDR2: KGHSH, LQKENI. Trimming took off 5 bases at V and 0 bases at J, with 8 bases between the two ends. The CDR3 is made up of 15 amino acids. In DNA form, the CDR3 reads TGTGCCAGCTCATTACAAGACTCTGGGGCCAACGTCCTGACTTTC. It translates to CASSLQDSGANVLTF.

The chain joins TRBV5-4 to TRBJ2-5, with 10 bases matching TRBD1. CDR1 and CDR2 (germline): SGHNT, YYREEE (reference sequence). V dropped 4 bases and J dropped 5; count of bases not matched to a gene: 5. This CDR3 region has 14 residues. CDR3 bases: TGTGCCAGCAGCCTGACAGGGGGCGGGGAGACCCAGTACTTC. As protein: CASSLTGGGETQYF.

The J gene is TRBJ2-7, the V gene TRBV2; tentatively, D is TRBD2 (7 bases). The V end lost 11 bases, the J end lost 2 bases, and 19 bases lay between the germline ends. Germline lookup yields CDR1 SNHLY and CDR2 FYNNEI. The CDR3 covers 14 residues. CDR3 region: CAWGGAGDPYEQYF. The CDR3 DNA reads TGTGCCTGGGGGGGGGCAGGGGACCCCTACGAGCAGTACTTC.

The V call is TRBV11-2, the J call TRBJ2-1; TRBD2 matches 13 bases. With V trimmed by 4 bases and J by 9 bases, 3 bases remained unmatched. CDR1 and CDR2 (germline): SGHAT, FQNNGV. CDR3 size: 14 residues. This CDR3 is CASSSGLAGSEQFF. DNA for the CDR3: TGTGCCAGCAGCTCGGGACTAGCGGGATCTGAGCAGTTCTTC.

V is TRBV29-1 and J is TRBJ1-2; 10 nucleotides line up with TRBD1. With 7 bases clipped from V and 3 bases from J, the junction kept 8 bases outside the gene matches. The CDR3 length is 14 residues. Germline V gene lookup returns CDR1 SQVTM and CDR2 ANQGSEA. CDR3 loop: CSERDRGFDYGYTF. The CDR3 DNA reads TGCAGCGAGAGGGACAGGGGATTTGACTATGGCTACACCTTC.

This chain connects TRBV5-1 to TRBJ1-4; D ambiguous. Trimming pared 4 bases from V and 3 bases from J, leaving 13 bases between. The germline gives CDR1 SGHRS, CDR2 YFSETQ. The CDR3 is 15 amino acids. The CDR3 DNA follows: TGCGCCAGCAGCCCCACCGACGGGGCTAATGAAAAACTGTTTTTT. Translation: CASSPTDGANEKLFF.

The rearrangement uses TRBV2 and TRBJ1-5; D remains ambiguous. The V and J ends lost 2 bases and 4 bases respectively, with 9 bases between them. The CDR3 contains 14 residues. Germline V lookup: CDR1 SNHLY, CDR2 FYNNEI. CDR3 loop: CASSEPVLNQPQHF. The CDR3 region has the DNA TGTGCCAGCAGTGAACCAGTTTTGAATCAGCCCCAGCATTTT.

The V and J genes are TRBV10-3 and TRBJ2-1; 13 nucleotides line up with TRBD2. CDR1 and CDR2 (germline): ENHRY, SYGVKD. The CDR3 runs to 15 residues. With 5 bases clipped from V and 10 bases from J, the junction kept 8 bases outside the gene matches. The CDR3 sequence: CAISPTSGGAGEQFF. CDR3 in DNA: TGTGCCATCAGTCCCACTAGCGGGGGGGCAGGGGAGCAGTTCTTC.

As DNA, the CDR3 is TGTGCCAGCAGTGAACTAGCGGGAGCCCCCGGGGAGCTGTTTTTT. It encodes CASSELAGAPGELFF. V usage is TRBV6-1 and J usage is TRBJ2-2, with TRBD2 matching 10 bases. Per germline, CDR1 MNHNS and CDR2 SASEGT. CDR3 size: 15 residues. After removal of 2 bases from V and 6 bases from J, the junction contained 3 bases not matched to a gene.

The V call is TRBV4-2, the J call TRBJ1-4; TRBD1 is a possible D gene (6 bases). The CDR3 totals 15 residues. Germline assignment: CDR1 LGHNA and CDR2 YNFKEQ. Trimming stripped 6 bases from V and 3 bases from J, with 14 bases between. This chain's CDR3 is CASRTTGTSNEKLFF. As DNA, the CDR3 is TGTGCCAGCAGGACCACAGGGACATCTAATGAAAAACTGTTTTTT.

The gene calls are TRBV30 and TRBJ2-7, with D possibly TRBD1 on 6 matching bases. V lost 3 bases and J lost 0, with 12 bases in between. The CDR3 runs 14 residues. In germline, CDR1 is GTSNPN, CDR2 SVGIG (reference sequence). The CDR3 DNA reads as TGTGCCTGGAGCAGGGGTTCTAGCTCCTACGAGCAGTACTTC. It yields the protein CAWSRGSSSYEQYF.

V is TRBV9 and J is TRBJ2-7, with 7 bases that match TRBD1. From germline, CDR1 is SGDLS and CDR2 YYNGEE. CDR3 length equals 15 residues. With V trimmed by 1 base and J by 2 bases, 6 bases remained unmatched. The CDR3 DNA is TGTGCCAGCAGCGTAAAACAGGGGTCCACCTACGAGCAGTACTTC. Amino acid sequence: CASSVKQGSTYEQYF.

J is TRBJ2-2 and V is TRBV3-1 (or the pseudogene TRBV3-2); TRBD2 matches at 9 bases. There are 14 residues in the CDR3. V was pared by 5 bases and J by 5 bases, with 3 bases of the junction left unmatched. In germline, CDR1 is LGHDT, CDR2 YNNKEL (reference sequence). The CDR3 coding sequence is TGTGCCAGCAGCTTTAGCGGGAGAACCGGGGAGCTGTTTTTT. This encodes CASSFSGRTGELFF.

The rearrangement uses TRBV18 and TRBJ2-3, with 10 bases fitting TRBD2. Germline assignment: CDR1 KGHSH and CDR2 LQKENI. This CDR3 spans 16 amino acids. With 2 bases clipped from V and 9 bases from J, the junction kept 11 bases outside the gene matches. CDR3 residues: CASSPGGTSEKGTQYF. The CDR3 nucleotides read TGTGCCAGCTCACCAGGGGGGACTAGCGAAAAGGGGACGCAGTATTTT.

The genes are TRBV6-1 and TRBJ1-2, with 8 bases fitting TRBD1. This CDR3 region has 15 residues. Germline CDR1 MNHNS, CDR2 SASEGT. Trimming removed 2 bases from V and 6 bases from J; junction bases left unmatched: 8. The CDR3 coding sequence is TGTGCCAGCAGTGAACGAGGGCACAGGGGGGATGGCTACACCTTC. The encoded protein is CASSERGHRGDGYTF.

The rearrangement uses TRBV9 and TRBJ2-2; D is uncertain. The CDR3 sequence is 14 residues long. Trimming removed 1 base at V and 4 bases at J, with 8 bases between. The germline V gene has CDR1 SGDLS and CDR2 YYNGEE. The CDR3 DNA reads as TGTGCCAGCAGCGTATCGACGGGCACCGGGGAGCTGTTTTTT. Translated: CASSVSTGTGELFF.

V gene TRBV4-2 combines with J gene TRBJ2-1; TRBD2 matches at 8 bases. CDR1 LGHNA and CDR2 YNFKEQ come from the germline V gene. The length of the CDR3 is 16 residues. With 3 bases clipped from V and 6 bases from J, the junction kept 10 bases outside the gene matches. In nucleotides, the CDR3 is TGTGCCAGCAGCCATCCCCGAGCAGCGGGGGCCAATGAGCAGTTCTTC. Protein: CASSHPRAAGANEQFF.

The CDR3 coding sequence is TGTGCCAGCAGCTTACTAGCGGGACGAAACACCGGGGAGCTGTTTTTT. It yields the protein CASSLLAGRNTGELFF. The chain recombines TRBV7-3 with TRBJ2-2; 9 bases map to TRBD2. Trimming cost V 2 bases and J 2 bases; bases outside gene matches: 3. The CDR3 loop spans 16 amino acids. Germline CDR1 is SGHTA and CDR2 is FQGTGA.

The rearrangement uses TRBV19 and TRBJ2-3; 13 nucleotides line up with TRBD2. The CDR3 consists of 16 residues. CDR1 and CDR2 (germline): LNHDA, SQIVND (reference sequence). J lost 7 bases, V lost 4 bases, and 8 bases had no gene match. The CDR3 sequence: CASSTGLAGVGNTQYF. CDR3 bases: TGTGCCAGTAGTACTGGACTAGCGGGAGTTGGGAATACGCAGTATTTT.

The chain has TRBV5-1 and TRBJ1-2, with D possibly matching TRBD1 (5 bases). Trimming pared 4 bases from V and 0 bases from J, leaving 10 bases between. The CDR3 runs 14 residues. Germline V gene lookup returns CDR1 SGHRS and CDR2 YFSETQ. The DNA of the CDR3 is TGCGCCAGCAGCATCGACAGTACTAACTATGGCTACACCTTC. It yields the protein CASSIDSTNYGYTF.

J is TRBJ2-1 and V is TRBV7-9; D is perhaps TRBD2 (5 bases). Germline CDR1 is SEHNR and CDR2 is FQNEAQ (reference sequence). V gave up 3 bases and J gave up 0 bases, with 9 bases separating them. CDR3 length: 15 amino acids. CDR3: CASSFPGSSYNEQFF. Written as DNA, the CDR3 is TGTGCCAGCAGCTTCCCGGGGTCCTCCTACAATGAGCAGTTCTTC.

This clone appeared a single time. The V gene is TRBV14, the J gene TRBJ2-5; D unresolved. Trimming shortened V by 0 bases and J by 5 bases, and 7 bases separated the two germline ends. Per germline, CDR1 SGHDN and CDR2 FVKESK. The CDR3 is 13 amino acids. CDR3 region: CASSQDNEETQYF. The CDR3 DNA sequence: TGTGCCAGCAGCCAAGACAACGAGGAGACCCAGTACTTC.

The genes are TRBV7-8 and TRBJ1-2, with D possibly matching TRBD1 (6 bases). The germline V gene encodes CDR1 SGHVS and CDR2 FQNEAQ. The CDR3 is 16 amino acids. The V end lost 1 base, the J end lost 3 bases, and 15 bases lay between the germline ends. The DNA for the CDR3 is TGTGCCAGCAGCTTAGGTTCAGTTTGGACAGACTATGGCTACACCTTC. As protein: CASSLGSVWTDYGYTF.

The genes are TRBV10-2 and TRBJ1-2; D is ambiguous. Germline CDR1 reads WSHSY; CDR2 reads SAAADI. The CDR3 runs 13 residues. V dropped 3 bases and J dropped 8 bases, with 13 bases sitting between them. Here the CDR3 reads CASSDPGLRGYTF. The CDR3 DNA reads as TGCGCCAGCAGTGACCCAGGACTCCGCGGCTACACCTTC.

This clone was seen a handful of times. This sequence joins TRBV5-1 and TRBJ1-1, with D unresolved. Germline CDR1 SGHRS, CDR2 YFSETQ. The CDR3 contains 13 residues. V was trimmed by 1 base and J by 3 bases, leaving 7 bases between them. The CDR3 spells CASSLKSDTEAFF. As DNA, the CDR3 is TGCGCCAGCAGCTTGAAGTCAGACACTGAAGCTTTCTTT.

The chain has TRBV7-7 and TRBJ2-5, with TRBD2 identical over 11 bases. J was trimmed by 4 bases and V by 4 bases; bases with no gene match: 8. There are 16 residues in the CDR3. The V gene's germline CDR1 is SSHAT and CDR2 FNYEAQ (reference sequence). The CDR3 loop reads CASSSTLAGGSETQYF. The CDR3 DNA follows: TGTGCCAGCAGCTCTACCCTAGCGGGAGGTTCAGAGACCCAGTACTTC.